This TCR beta chain was recovered during a study of beta chain features in type 1 diabetes. Reverse transcribing all isolated RNA meant expressed TCRB transcripts were sequenced. Clones were sequenced by immunoSEQ multiplex PCR, and TCRdb holds only the in-frame ones, with some missing. The repertoire holds around 280,000 clones, about 7.8% seen once, with 1% in the top ten. V was clipped by 5 bases and J by 1 base, with 16 bases between them. The CDR3 spans 16 residues. Germline CDR1 and CDR2: MNHEY and SMNVEV (reference sequence). Regarding this clone: What it binds is unknown.

Whole-study results and caveats: Among patients with Type 1 diabetes, TCRB CDR3s were moderately but significantly shorter in every one of the four CD4+ subsets. Here, the possible influence of HLA type (on TCRB rearrangement) remained unresolved.

Sorting produced populations that all topped 95% purity. The rearrangement links TRBV27 to TRBJ2-3; no reliable D call. The sequence was collected from a young woman in good health. Input material: central memory CD4+ T cells from blood. CDR3 residues: CASSPGLAIRTDTQYF. CDR3 in DNA: TGTGCCAGCAGTCCAGGCCTGGCAATCCGCACAGATACGCAGTATTTT.